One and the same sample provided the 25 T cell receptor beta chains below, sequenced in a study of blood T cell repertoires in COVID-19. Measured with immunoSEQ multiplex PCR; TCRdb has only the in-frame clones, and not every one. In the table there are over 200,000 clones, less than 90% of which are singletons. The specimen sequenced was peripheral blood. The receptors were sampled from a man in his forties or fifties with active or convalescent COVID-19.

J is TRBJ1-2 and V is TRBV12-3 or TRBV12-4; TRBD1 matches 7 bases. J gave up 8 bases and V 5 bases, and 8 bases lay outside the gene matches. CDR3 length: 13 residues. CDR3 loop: CASSTTGIYGYTF. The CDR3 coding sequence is TGTGCCAGCAGTACGACAGGGATCTACGGCTACACCTTC.

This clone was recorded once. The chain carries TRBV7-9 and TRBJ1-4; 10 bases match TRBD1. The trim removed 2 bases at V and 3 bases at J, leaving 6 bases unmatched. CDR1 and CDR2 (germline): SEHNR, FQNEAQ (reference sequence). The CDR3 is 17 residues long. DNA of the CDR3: TGTGCCAGCAGCTTATCCCGGACAGGGGGGGCTAATGAAAAACTGTTTTTT. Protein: CASSLSRTGGANEKLFF.

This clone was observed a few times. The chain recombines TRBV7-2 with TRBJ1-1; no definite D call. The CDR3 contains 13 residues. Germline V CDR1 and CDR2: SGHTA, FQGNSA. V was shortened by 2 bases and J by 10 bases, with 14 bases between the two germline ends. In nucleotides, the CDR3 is TGTGCCAGCAGCTTAAGAGCAGAGCAGGCAGCTTTCTTT. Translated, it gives CASSLRAEQAAFF. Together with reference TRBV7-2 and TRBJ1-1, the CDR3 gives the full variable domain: GAGVSQSPSNKVTEKGKDVELRCDPISGHTALYWYRQSLGQGLEFLIYFQGNSAPDKSGLPSDRFSAERTGGSVSTLTIQRTQQEDSAVYLCASSLRAEQAAFFGQGTRLTVV.

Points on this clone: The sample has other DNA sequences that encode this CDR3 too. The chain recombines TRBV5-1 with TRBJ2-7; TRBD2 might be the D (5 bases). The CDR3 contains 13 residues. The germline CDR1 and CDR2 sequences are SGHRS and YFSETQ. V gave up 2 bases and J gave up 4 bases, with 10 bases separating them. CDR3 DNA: TGCGCCAGCAGCTTTGCCGGAGGTTACGAGCAGTACTTC. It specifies CASSFAGGYEQYF.

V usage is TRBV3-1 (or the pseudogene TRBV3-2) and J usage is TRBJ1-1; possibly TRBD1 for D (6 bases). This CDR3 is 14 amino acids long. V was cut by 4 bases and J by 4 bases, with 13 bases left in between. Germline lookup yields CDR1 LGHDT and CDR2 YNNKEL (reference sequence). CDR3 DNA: TGTGCCAGCAGCCTACAGGGTTGGAGCACTGAAGCTTTCTTT. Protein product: CASSLQGWSTEAFF.

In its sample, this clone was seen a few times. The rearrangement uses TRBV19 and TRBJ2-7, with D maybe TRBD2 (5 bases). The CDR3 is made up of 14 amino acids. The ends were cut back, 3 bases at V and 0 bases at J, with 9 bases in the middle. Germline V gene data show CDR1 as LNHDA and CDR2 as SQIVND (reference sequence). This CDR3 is CASSMYRDSYEQYF. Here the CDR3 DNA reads TGTGCCAGTAGTATGTACCGGGACTCCTACGAGCAGTACTTC.

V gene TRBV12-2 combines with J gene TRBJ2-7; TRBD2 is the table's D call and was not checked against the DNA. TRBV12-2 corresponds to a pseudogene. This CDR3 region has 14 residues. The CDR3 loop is CASRPRLAGYEQYF. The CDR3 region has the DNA TGTGCAAGTCGCCCGAGACTAGCGGGATACGAGCAGTACTTC.

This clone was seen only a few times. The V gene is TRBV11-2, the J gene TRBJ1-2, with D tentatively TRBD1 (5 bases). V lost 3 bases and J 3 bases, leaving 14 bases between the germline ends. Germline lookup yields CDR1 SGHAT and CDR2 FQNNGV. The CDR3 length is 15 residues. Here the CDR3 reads CASSFGGGLDYGYTF. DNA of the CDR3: TGTGCCAGCAGCTTTGGGGGAGGGCTGGACTATGGCTACACCTTC.

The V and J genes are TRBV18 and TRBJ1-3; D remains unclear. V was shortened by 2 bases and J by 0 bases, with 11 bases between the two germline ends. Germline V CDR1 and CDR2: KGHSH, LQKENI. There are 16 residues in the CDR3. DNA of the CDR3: TGTGCCAGCTCACCAAGTCCCGCGGGCTCTGGAAACACCATATATTTT. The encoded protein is CASSPSPAGSGNTIYF.

CDR3 sequence: CASSLAGYEQYF. In nucleotides, the CDR3 is TGTGCCAGCAGTTTAGCGGGCTACGAGCAGTACTTC. J is TRBJ2-7 and V is TRBV28; tentative D call: TRBD2 (5 bases). Per germline, CDR1 MDHEN and CDR2 SYDVKM. This CDR3 is built from 12 residues. Trimming removed 2 bases from V and 3 bases from J, with 5 bases in between.

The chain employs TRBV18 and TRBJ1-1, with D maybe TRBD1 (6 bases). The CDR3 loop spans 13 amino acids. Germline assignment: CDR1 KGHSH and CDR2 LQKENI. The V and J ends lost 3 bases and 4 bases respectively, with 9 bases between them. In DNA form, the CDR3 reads TGTGCCAGCTCACCGGGGGGGCTCACTGAAGCTTTCTTT. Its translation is CASSPGGLTEAFF. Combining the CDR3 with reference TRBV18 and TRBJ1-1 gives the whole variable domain NAGVMQNPRHLVRRRGQEARLRCSPMKGHSHVYWYRQLPEEGLKFMVYLQKENIIDESGMPKERFSAEFPKEGPSILRIQQVVRGDSAAYFCASSPGGLTEAFFGQGTRLTVV.

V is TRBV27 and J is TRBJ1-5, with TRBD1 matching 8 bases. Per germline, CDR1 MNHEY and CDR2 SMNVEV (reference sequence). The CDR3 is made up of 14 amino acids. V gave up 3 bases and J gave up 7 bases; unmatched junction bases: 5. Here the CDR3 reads CASSLDRAGQPQHF. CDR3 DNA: TGTGCCAGCAGTTTGGACAGGGCGGGGCAGCCCCAGCATTTT.

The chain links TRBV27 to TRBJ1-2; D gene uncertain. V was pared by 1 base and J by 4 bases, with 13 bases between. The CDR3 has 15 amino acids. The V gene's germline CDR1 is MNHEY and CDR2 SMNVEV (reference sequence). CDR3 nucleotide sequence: TGTGCCAGCAGTTTATATGAGGCAGGAGGCTATGGCTACACCTTC. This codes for CASSLYEAGGYGYTF.

CDR3 coding DNA: TGTGCCAGCAGGGGAGGGGTATTGGGCACTGAAGCTTTCTTT. Amino acid sequence: CASRGGVLGTEAFF. V and J are TRBV6-5 and TRBJ1-1; a weak D match, TRBD1 (5 bases). This CDR3 is built from 14 residues. Trimming removed 6 bases at V and 4 bases at J, with 15 bases between. Germline V CDR1 and CDR2: MNHEY, SVGAGI.

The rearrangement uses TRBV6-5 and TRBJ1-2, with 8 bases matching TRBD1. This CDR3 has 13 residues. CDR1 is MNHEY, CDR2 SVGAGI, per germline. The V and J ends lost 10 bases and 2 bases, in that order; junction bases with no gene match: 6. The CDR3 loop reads CATHGQGNYGYTF. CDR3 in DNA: TGTGCCACCCACGGACAGGGCAACTATGGCTACACCTTC.

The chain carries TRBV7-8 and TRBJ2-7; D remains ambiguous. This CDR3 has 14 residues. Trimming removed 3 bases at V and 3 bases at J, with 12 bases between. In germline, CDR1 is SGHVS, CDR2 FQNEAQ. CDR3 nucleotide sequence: TGTGCCAGCAGCTTGTGGCAGGTAAACTACGAGCAGTACTTC. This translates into CASSLWQVNYEQYF.

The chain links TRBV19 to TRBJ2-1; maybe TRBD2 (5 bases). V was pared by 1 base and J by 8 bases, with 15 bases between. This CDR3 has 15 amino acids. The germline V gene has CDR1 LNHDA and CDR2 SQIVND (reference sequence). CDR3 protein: CASSIAGLVTYEQFF. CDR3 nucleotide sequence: TGTGCCAGTAGTATAGCGGGGTTGGTGACTTATGAGCAGTTCTTC.

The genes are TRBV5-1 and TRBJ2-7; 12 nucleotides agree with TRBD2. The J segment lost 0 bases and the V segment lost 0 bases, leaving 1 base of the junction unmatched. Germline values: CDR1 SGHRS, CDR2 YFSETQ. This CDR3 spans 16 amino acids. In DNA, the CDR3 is TGCGCCAGCAGCTTGGGACTAGCGGGAGCCTCCTACGAGCAGTACTTC. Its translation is CASSLGLAGASYEQYF.

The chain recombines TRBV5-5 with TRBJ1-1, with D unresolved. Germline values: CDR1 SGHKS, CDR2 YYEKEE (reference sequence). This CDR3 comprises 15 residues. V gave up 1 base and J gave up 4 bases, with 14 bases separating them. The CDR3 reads CASSLLSYSGTEAFF. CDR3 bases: TGTGCCAGCAGCTTGCTGAGCTACTCTGGCACTGAAGCTTTCTTT.

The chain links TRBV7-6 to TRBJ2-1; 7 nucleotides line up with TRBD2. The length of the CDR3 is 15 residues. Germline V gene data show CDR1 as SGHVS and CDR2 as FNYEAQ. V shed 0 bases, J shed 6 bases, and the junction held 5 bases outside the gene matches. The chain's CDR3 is CASSLAREGSNEQFF. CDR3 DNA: TGTGCCAGCAGCTTAGCCAGGGAGGGGAGCAATGAGCAGTTCTTC.

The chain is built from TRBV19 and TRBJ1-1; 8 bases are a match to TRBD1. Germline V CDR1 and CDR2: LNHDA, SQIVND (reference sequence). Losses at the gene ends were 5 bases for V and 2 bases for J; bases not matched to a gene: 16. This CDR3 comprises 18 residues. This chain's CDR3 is CASSSPTGGLGFNTEAFF. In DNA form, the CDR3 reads TGTGCCAGTAGTTCGCCAACAGGGGGTCTGGGGTTTAACACTGAAGCTTTCTTT.

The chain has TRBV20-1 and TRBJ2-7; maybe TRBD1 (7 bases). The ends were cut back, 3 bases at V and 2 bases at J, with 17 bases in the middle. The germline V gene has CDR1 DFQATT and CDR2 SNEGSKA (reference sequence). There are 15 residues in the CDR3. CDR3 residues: CSASRPQGGTYEQYF. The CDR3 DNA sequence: TGCAGTGCTAGTCGCCCGCAGGGGGGAACCTACGAGCAGTACTTC.

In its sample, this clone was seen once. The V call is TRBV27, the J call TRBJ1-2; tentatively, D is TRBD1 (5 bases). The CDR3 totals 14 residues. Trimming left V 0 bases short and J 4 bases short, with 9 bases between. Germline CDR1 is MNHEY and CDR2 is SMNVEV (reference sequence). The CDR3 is CASSLSGVGYGYTF. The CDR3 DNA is TGTGCCAGCAGTTTATCAGGGGTTGGCTATGGCTACACCTTC.

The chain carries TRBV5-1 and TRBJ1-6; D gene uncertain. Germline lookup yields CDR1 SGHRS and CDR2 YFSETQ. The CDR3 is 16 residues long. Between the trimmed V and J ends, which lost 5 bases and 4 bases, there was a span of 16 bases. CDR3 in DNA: TGCGCCAGCAGTTTGAACCAGTTATTATATAATTCACCCCTCCACTTT. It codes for CASSLNQLLYNSPLHF.

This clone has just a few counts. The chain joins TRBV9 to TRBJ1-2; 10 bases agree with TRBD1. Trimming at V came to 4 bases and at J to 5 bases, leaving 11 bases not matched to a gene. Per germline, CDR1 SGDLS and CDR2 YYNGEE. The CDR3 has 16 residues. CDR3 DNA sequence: TGTGCCAGCAGCCGTCCCGGGACAGGGGTAGGGTATGGCTACACCTTC. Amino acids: CASSRPGTGVGYGYTF.